This is a list of T cell receptor beta chains from one sample in a study of technical replicates of blood from several donors. The method was immunoSEQ multiplex PCR; TCRdb's version includes in-frame clones alone and lacks a portion of them. Seen here are approximately 50,000 clones, 94% observed once, and the top ten hold 0.22%. The sample was T cells isolated from PBMCs. The receptors come from a human donor in good health. Both conserved end residues are part of each CDR3. D genes are given only for firm matches. Expanded clones get a size class; other rows say once, few or many, or leave the size out.

V,size,J,length,D,DNA,CDR3
TRBV9,.,TRBJ1-2,15,.,TGTGCCAGCAGCGTAGACATAGCGAATAACTATGGCTACACCTTC,CASSVDIANNYGYTF
TRBV23-1,.,TRBJ2-7,10,.,TGCGCCAGCAACCCGACAGAGAAGTACTTC,CASNPTEKYF
TRBV7-9,.,TRBJ2-5,17,TRBD1,TGTGCCAGCAGCCAAGCCGACAGGGGTCAAAGGGAAGAGACCCAGTACTTC,CASSQADRGQREETQYF
TRBV6-5,.,TRBJ2-3,11,.,TGTGCCAGCAGTCGGTGGGATACGCAGTATTTT,CASSRWDTQYF
TRBV18,.,TRBJ2-7,17,TRBD2,TGTGCCAGCTCACCACCCACGAGCGGGAGAAAGGGCTACGAGCAGTACTTC,CASSPPTSGRKGYEQYF
TRBV6-5,.,TRBJ1-3,16,.,TGTGCCAGCAGTTACTCCACGGGGAGCTCTGGAAACACCATATATTTT,CASSYSTGSSGNTIYF
TRBV11-2,.,TRBJ2-3,15,.,TGTGCCAGCAGCCCATTCACCGGAGGGCCAGATACGCAGTATTTT,CASSPFTGGPDTQYF
TRBV29-1,.,TRBJ2-2,15,TRBD1,TGCAGCGTTTCTAATGACAGGGGCGGAATCGGGGAGCTGTTTTTT,CSVSNDRGGIGELFF
TRBV5-1,.,TRBJ1-2,13,.,TGCGCCAGCAGCTTGGACCGCCCCGAGGGCTACACCTTC,CASSLDRPEGYTF
TRBV5-1,.,TRBJ1-1,13,.,TGCGCCAGCAGCCGCCCGGGGGGCACTGAAGCTTTCTTT,CASSRPGGTEAFF
TRBV14,.,TRBJ1-1,16,TRBD1,TGTGCCAGCTCTCAGCAGGGGGCGAGAATGAACACTGAAGCTTTCTTT,CASSQQGARMNTEAFF
TRBV5-1,.,TRBJ2-1,13,.,TGCGCCAGCAGCTTGGGAAAGGGGAATGAGCAGTTCTTC,CASSLGKGNEQFF
TRBV9,.,TRBJ2-7,14,TRBD1,TGTGCCAGCAGTGTTCGGACAGGGTTAGGTGAGCAGTACTTC,CASSVRTGLGEQYF
TRBV18,.,TRBJ1-1,13,.,TGTGCCAGCTCACCAGACAAGAACACTGAAGCTTTCTTT,CASSPDKNTEAFF
TRBV11-2,.,TRBJ2-7,15,.,TGTGCCAGCAGCTTAGGAGCGAGCTATGGCTACGAGCAGTACTTC,CASSLGASYGYEQYF
TRBV5-1,once,TRBJ2-3,15,.,TGCGCCAGCAGCTTGCGAGCCGAGGGCCTCGATACGCAGTATTTT,CASSLRAEGLDTQYF
TRBV5-1,.,TRBJ2-7,16,TRBD1,TGCGCCAGCAGCTTCTACGGACAGGGCCTACGATACGAGCAGTACTTC,CASSFYGQGLRYEQYF
TRBV7-9,.,TRBJ2-1,15,TRBD2,TGTGCCAGCAGTTCCCAGCGGGGTTCCTACAATGAGCAGTTCTTC,CASSSQRGSYNEQFF
TRBV7-9,.,TRBJ2-6,12,.,TGTGCCAGCAGCGGGGGCGCAGACGTCCTGACTTTC,CASSGGADVLTF
TRBV7-8,.,TRBJ1-3,17,.,TGTGCCAGCAGCCTGGACAGTATACCGACCCTTGGAAACACCATATATTTT,CASSLDSIPTLGNTIYF
TRBV13,.,TRBJ1-2,15,TRBD1,TGTGCCAGCGGAGGGACAGGGATGGGTGGCTATGGCTACACCTTC,CASGGTGMGGYGYTF
TRBV5-1,once,TRBJ2-2,18,TRBD1,TGCGCCAGCAGTACCCCGGGACAGGGGGCGTCGAACACCGGGGAGCTGTTTTTT,CASSTPGQGASNTGELFF
TRBV6-5,.,TRBJ1-1,12,.,TGTGCCAGCAGGCGTCTGGGAGCTGAAGCTTTCTTT,CASRRLGAEAFF
TRBV9,.,TRBJ2-1,16,TRBD2,TGTGCCAGCAGTCCGGGACTAGCGGGAGTGGGCTATGAGCAGTTCTTC,CASSPGLAGVGYEQFF
TRBV10-3,.,TRBJ2-1,13,TRBD2,TGTGCCGCGAGCGGGGAGTATTACAATGAGCAGTTCTTC,CAASGEYYNEQFF
TRBV28,.,TRBJ2-2,18,TRBD2,TGTGCCAGCAGTTTAGCTGGACTAGCGGGAGAGGGGACCGGGGAGCTGTTTTTT,CASSLAGLAGEGTGELFF
TRBV28,.,TRBJ1-2,16,TRBD1,TGTGCCAGCAGTTCGGGACAGGGGGCGCAGAGCTATGGCTACACCTTC,CASSSGQGAQSYGYTF
TRBV7-9,.,TRBJ1-1,14,.,TGTGCCAGCAGCTCTGGAGGGGATTACACTGAAGCTTTCTTT,CASSSGGDYTEAFF
TRBV7-9,.,TRBJ1-1,15,TRBD1,TGTGCCAGCAGACGTCTACAGGGGGCCGACACTGAAGCTTTCTTT,CASRRLQGADTEAFF
TRBV14,.,TRBJ2-7,14,.,TGTGCCAGCAGTGGTAGAGAAACCTCCTACGAGCAGTACTTC,CASSGRETSYEQYF
TRBV10-2,.,TRBJ2-7,15,TRBD1,TGCGCCAGCAGTCCTCAGGGGGCGCCGTCCACCGAGCAGTACTTC,CASSPQGAPSTEQYF
TRBV7-6,.,TRBJ1-4,15,.,TGTGCCAGCAGCTTCCAGGGTGCCCTGCCGGAAAAACTGTTTTTT,CASSFQGALPEKLFF
TRBV29-1,.,TRBJ1-2,13,TRBD1,TGCAGCGTTGTTGAGGACAGGAACTATGGCTACACCTTC,CSVVEDRNYGYTF
TRBV18,.,TRBJ1-2,15,TRBD1,TGTGCCAGCTCAGAGGACAGGGCGGTCGTTGTTGGCTACACCTTC,CASSEDRAVVVGYTF
TRBV5-1,.,TRBJ1-4,15,TRBD1,TGCGCCAGCAGACCAATGACAGGGGGCGGCGAAAAACTGTTTTTT,CASRPMTGGGEKLFF
TRBV29-1,once,TRBJ2-7,15,TRBD1,TGCAGCGTTTCTGAACGGGACAGGGCAACCTACGAGCAGTACTTC,CSVSERDRATYEQYF
TRBV7-9,.,TRBJ2-5,17,TRBD2,TGTGCCAGCAGCGCGGGACTAGCGGGGGGGAACCAAGAGACCCAGTACTTC,CASSAGLAGGNQETQYF
TRBV12-5,.,TRBJ1-6,17,TRBD1,TGTGCTAGTGTTCCACCCGGGACAGGCTCCTATAATTCACCCCTCCACTTT,CASVPPGTGSYNSPLHF
TRBV11-1,.,TRBJ1-1,15,.,TGTGCCAGCAGCTTAGAAGGGGGAATGAACACTGAAGCTTTCTTT,CASSLEGGMNTEAFF
TRBV6-6,.,TRBJ1-2,14,.,TGTGCCACCAAGGGCAACAGGAATAACTATGGCTACACCTTC,CATKGNRNNYGYTF
TRBV6-5,.,TRBJ2-7,13,.,TGTGCCAGCAGCTCCAGGTTATCCTACGAGCAGTACTTC,CASSSRLSYEQYF
TRBV9,.,TRBJ2-5,13,TRBD1,TGTGCCAGCAGGGGACAGGGGAAAGAGACCCAGTACTTC,CASRGQGKETQYF
TRBV13,.,TRBJ2-1,15,.,TGTGCCAGCAGCTCGAGGGGGGGATCGTACAATGAGCAGTTCTTC,CASSSRGGSYNEQFF
TRBV11-3,.,TRBJ2-2,14,TRBD1,TGTGCCAGCAGCTCGGGACAGGTCACCGGGGAGCTGTTTTTT,CASSSGQVTGELFF
TRBV6-6,.,TRBJ2-7,12,TRBD1,TGTGCCAGCAGTTATACAGGGGGCGAGCAGTACTTC,CASSYTGGEQYF
TRBV11-3,.,TRBJ2-1,15,.,TGTGCCAGCAGCTTAACGGGAGACTCCTACAATGAGCAGTTCTTC,CASSLTGDSYNEQFF
TRBV11-2,.,TRBJ2-7,16,TRBD1,TGTGCCAGCAGCTGGGGACCAGGGGGCGTTGCCTACGAGCAGTACTTC,CASSWGPGGVAYEQYF
TRBV28,.,TRBJ2-7,16,TRBD2,TGTGCCAGCAGTTATATACTAGCGGGAAGCTCCTACGAGCAGTACTTC,CASSYILAGSSYEQYF
TRBV5-6,.,TRBJ1-6,14,.,TGTGCCAGCAGCTTACCGCTACATAATTCACCCCTCCACTTT,CASSLPLHNSPLHF
TRBV29-1,.,TRBJ2-7,12,.,TGCAGCGTTGAGGCAGGGGTAAGGGAGCAGTACTTC,CSVEAGVREQYF
TRBV5-5,.,TRBJ2-2,15,.,TGTGCCAGCAGCTTGAGGGGGAGTCATGCCGGGGAGCTGTTTTTT,CASSLRGSHAGELFF
TRBV29-1,few,TRBJ1-1,12,TRBD1,TGCAGCGCTAAGACAGGGGTAACTGAAGCTTTCTTT,CSAKTGVTEAFF
TRBV7-9,.,TRBJ2-7,16,TRBD1,TGTGCCAGCAGCTTAGCTCCCGACAGGGGCACACACGAGCAGTACTTC,CASSLAPDRGTHEQYF
TRBV10-3,.,TRBJ2-1,15,TRBD2,TGTGCCATCAGTGCCCTAGCGGGGGCTAACAATGAGCAGTTCTTC,CAISALAGANNEQFF
TRBV11-2,.,TRBJ1-2,14,.,TGTGCCAGCAGCTTAGGAGGAGGGGACTATGGCTACACCTTC,CASSLGGGDYGYTF
TRBV11-3,.,TRBJ2-3,18,TRBD2,TGTGCCAGCAGCTTATGGCGGGGGACTTCGGGGGTCCCAGATACGCAGTATTTT,CASSLWRGTSGVPDTQYF
TRBV5-1,.,TRBJ2-3,14,.,TGCGCCAGCAGCTTGGGTGCCACAGGGGATACGCAGTATTTT,CASSLGATGDTQYF